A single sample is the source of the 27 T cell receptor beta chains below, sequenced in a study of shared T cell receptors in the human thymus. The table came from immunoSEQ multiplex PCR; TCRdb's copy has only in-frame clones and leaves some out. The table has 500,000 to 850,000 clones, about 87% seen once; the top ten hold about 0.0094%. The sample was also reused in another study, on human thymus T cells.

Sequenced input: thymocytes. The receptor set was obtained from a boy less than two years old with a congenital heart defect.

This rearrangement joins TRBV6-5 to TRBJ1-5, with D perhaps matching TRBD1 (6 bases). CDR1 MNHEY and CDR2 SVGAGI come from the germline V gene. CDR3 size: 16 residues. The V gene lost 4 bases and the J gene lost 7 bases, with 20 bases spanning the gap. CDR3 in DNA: TGTGCCAGCAGTTTCTCCCCCACAGGGTCAGGGCAGCCCCAGCATTTT. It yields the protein CASSFSPTGSGQPQHF.

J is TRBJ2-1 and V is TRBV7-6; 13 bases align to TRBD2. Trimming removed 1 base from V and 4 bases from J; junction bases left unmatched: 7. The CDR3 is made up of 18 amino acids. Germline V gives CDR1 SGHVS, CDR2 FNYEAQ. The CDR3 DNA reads TGTGCCAGCAGCTTAGTATTCGGGACTAGCGGGATGTACAATGAGCAGTTCTTC. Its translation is CASSLVFGTSGMYNEQFF.

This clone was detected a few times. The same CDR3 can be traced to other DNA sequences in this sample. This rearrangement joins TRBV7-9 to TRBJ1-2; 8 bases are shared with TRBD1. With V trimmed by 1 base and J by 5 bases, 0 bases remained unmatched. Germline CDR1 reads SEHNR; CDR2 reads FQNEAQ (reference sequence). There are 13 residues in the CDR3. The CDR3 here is CASSLGTGYGYTF. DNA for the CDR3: TGTGCCAGCAGCTTAGGGACAGGGTATGGCTACACCTTC.

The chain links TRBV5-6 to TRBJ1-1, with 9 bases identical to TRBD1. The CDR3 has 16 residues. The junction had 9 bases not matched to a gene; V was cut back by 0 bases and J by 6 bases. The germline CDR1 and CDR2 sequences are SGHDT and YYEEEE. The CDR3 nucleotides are TGTGCCAGCAGCTTGGCCAAAGGGACAGGGTGGGCTGAAGCTTTCTTT. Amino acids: CASSLAKGTGWAEAFF.

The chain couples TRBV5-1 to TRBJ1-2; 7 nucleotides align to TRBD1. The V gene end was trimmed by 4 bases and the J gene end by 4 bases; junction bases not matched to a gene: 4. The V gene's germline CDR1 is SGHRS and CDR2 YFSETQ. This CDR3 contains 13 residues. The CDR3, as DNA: TGCGCCAGCAGCGCCAACAGGGGCTATGGCTACACCTTC. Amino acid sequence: CASSANRGYGYTF.

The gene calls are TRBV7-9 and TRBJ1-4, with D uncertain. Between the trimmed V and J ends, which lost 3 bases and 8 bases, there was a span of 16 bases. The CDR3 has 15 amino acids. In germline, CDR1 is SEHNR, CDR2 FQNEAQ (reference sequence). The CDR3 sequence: CASSFGLSGEEKLFF. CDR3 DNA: TGTGCCAGCAGCTTTGGGCTTAGCGGGGAGGAAAAACTGTTTTTT.

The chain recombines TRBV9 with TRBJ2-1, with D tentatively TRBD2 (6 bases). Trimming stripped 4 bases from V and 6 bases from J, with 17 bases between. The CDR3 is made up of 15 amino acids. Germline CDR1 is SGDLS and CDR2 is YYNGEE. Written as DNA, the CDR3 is TGTGCCAGCAGCAACCCGGGACTGGCTATCAATGAGCAGTTCTTC. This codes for CASSNPGLAINEQFF.

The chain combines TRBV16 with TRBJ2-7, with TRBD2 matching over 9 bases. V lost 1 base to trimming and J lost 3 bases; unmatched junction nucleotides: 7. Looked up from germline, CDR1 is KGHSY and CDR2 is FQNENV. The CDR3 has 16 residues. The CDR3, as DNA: TGTGCCAGCAGCCAATTTACACTAGCGGGCATCTACGAGCAGTACTTC. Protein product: CASSQFTLAGIYEQYF.

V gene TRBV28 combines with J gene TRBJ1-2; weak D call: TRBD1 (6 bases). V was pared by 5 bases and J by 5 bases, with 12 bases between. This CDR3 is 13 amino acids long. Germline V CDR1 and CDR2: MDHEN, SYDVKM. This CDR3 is CASSKGRGYGYTF. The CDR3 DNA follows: TGTGCCAGCAGTAAGGGGAGGGGGTATGGCTACACCTTC.

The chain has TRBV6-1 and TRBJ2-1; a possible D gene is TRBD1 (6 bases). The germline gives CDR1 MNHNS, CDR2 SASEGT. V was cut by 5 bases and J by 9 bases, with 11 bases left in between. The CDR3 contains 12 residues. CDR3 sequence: CASSPRGGEQFF. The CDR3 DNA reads TGTGCCAGCAGTCCCCGAGGGGGTGAGCAGTTCTTC.

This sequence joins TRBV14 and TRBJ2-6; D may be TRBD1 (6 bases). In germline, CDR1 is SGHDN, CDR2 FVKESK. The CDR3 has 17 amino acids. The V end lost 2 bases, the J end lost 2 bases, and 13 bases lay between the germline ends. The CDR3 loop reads CASSQQGPGPGANVLTF. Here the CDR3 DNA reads TGTGCCAGCAGCCAACAGGGGCCGGGACCTGGGGCCAACGTCCTGACTTTC.

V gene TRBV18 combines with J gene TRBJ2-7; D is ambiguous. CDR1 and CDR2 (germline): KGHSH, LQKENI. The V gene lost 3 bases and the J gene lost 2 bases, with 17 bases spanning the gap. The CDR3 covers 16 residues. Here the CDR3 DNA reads TGTGCCAGCTCACCTCCACCGGCAGCGCCCACCTACGAGCAGTACTTC. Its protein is CASSPPPAAPTYEQYF.

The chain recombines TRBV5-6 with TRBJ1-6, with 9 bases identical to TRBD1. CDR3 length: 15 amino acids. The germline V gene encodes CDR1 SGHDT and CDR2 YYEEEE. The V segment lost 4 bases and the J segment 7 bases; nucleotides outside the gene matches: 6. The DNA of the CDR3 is TGTGCCAGCAGCCGAGAGGACAGGGGAAATTCACCCCTCCACTTT. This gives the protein CASSREDRGNSPLHF.

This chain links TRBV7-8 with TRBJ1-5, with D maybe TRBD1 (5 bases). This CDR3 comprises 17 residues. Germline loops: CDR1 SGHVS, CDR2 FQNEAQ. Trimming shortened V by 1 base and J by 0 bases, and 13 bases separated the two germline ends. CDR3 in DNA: TGTGCCAGCAGCTTAGAGAGCCGGGGGTATAGCAATCAGCCCCAGCATTTT. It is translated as CASSLESRGYSNQPQHF.

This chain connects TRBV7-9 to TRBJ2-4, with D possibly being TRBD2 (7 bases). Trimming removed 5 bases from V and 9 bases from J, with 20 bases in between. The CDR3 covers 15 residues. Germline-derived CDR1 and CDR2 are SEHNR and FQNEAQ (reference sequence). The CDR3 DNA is TGTGCCAGCAGCCCGGGGGGCGTTATTTACGTCATTCAGTACTTC. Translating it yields CASSPGGVIYVIQYF.

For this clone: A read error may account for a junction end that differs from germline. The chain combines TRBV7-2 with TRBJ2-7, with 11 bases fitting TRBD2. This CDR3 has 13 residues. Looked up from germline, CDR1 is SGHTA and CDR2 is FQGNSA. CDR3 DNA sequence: TGTGCCAGCAGCCTAGCGGGAGGACGCGAGCAGTACTTC. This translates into CASSLAGGREQYF.

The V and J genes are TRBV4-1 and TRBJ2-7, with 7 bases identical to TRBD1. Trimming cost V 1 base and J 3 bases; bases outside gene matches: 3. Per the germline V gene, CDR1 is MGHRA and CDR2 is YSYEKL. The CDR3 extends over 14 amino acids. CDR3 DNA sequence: TGCGCCAGCAGCCAAGGGGACAGCTTCTACGAGCAGTACTTC. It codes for CASSQGDSFYEQYF.

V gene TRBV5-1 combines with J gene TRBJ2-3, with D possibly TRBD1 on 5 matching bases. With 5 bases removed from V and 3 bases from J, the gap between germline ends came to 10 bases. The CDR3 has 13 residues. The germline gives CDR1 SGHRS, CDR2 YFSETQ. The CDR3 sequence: CASSQGWTDTQYF. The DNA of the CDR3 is TGCGCCAGCAGTCAGGGTTGGACAGATACGCAGTATTTT. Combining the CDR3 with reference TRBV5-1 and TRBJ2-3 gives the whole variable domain KAGVTQTPRYLIKTRGQQVTLSCSPISGHRSVSWYQQTPGQGLQFLFEYFSETQRNKGNFPGRFSGRQFSNSRSEMNVSTLELGDSALYLCASSQGWTDTQYFGPGTRLTVL.

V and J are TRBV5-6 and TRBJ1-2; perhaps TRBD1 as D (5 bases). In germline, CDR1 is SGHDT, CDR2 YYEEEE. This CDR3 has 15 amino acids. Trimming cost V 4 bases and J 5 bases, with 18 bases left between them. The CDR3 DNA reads TGTGCCAGCAGCGAAACTGGGGGGACTCGGTATGGCTACACCTTC. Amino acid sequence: CASSETGGTRYGYTF.

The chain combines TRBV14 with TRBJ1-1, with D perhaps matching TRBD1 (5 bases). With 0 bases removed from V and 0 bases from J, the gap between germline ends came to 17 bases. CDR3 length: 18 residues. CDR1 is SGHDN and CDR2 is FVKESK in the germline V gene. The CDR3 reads CASSQERGSEKMNTEAFF. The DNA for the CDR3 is TGTGCCAGCAGCCAAGAACGGGGGTCGGAAAAAATGAACACTGAAGCTTTCTTT.

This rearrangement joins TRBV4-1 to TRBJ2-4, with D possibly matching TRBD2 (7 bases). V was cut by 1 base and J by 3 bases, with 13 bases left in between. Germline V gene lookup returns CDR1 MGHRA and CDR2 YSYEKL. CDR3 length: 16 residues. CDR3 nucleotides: TGCGCCAGCAGCCAAGTGGCGGGGGCGGGCAAAAACATTCAGTACTTC. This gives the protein CASSQVAGAGKNIQYF.

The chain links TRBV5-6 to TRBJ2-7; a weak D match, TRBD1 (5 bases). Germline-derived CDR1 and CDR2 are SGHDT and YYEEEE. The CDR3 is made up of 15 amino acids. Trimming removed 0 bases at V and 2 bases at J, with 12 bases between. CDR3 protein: CASSLVGQGTYEQYF. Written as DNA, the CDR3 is TGTGCCAGCAGCTTGGTTGGTCAGGGAACCTACGAGCAGTACTTC.

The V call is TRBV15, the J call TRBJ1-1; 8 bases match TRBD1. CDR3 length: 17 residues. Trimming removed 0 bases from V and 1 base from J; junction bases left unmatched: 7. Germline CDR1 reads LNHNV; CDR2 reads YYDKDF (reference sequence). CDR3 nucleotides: TGTGCCACCAGCAGAGACAGGGGGCGTGAAGAGAACACTGAAGCTTTCTTT. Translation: CATSRDRGREENTEAFF.

The CDR3 DNA reads TGTGCCAGCATGGGTAGCACCAAACGTACGCAGTATTTT. It is translated as CASMGSTKRTQYF. This chain joins TRBV25-1 and TRBJ2-3; D gene unclear. CDR1 MGHDK and CDR2 SYGVNS come from the germline V gene. There are 13 residues in the CDR3. V lost 7 bases and J 8 bases, leaving 16 bases between the germline ends.

The CDR3 DNA is TGTGCCTGGAGTGGGCTAGCGGACCCCTACGAGCAGTACTTC. Translation: CAWSGLADPYEQYF. The V call is TRBV30, the J call TRBJ2-7, with TRBD2 matching 7 bases. The trim removed 1 base at V and 2 bases at J, leaving 5 bases unmatched. CDR1 and CDR2 (germline): GTSNPN, SVGIG (reference sequence). The CDR3 runs to 14 residues.

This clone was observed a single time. The CDR3 DNA follows: TGTGCCAGCAGCTTAGGGACAGGGAGTGACACTGAAGCTTTCTTT. Protein: CASSLGTGSDTEAFF. The chain joins TRBV11-3 to TRBJ1-1; 8 nucleotides line up with TRBD1. The germline CDR1 and CDR2 sequences are SGHNT and YENEEA. This CDR3 comprises 15 residues. V gave up 1 base and J gave up 3 bases; unmatched junction bases: 4. Combining the CDR3 with reference TRBV11-3 and TRBJ1-1 gives the whole variable domain EAGVVQSPRYKIIEKKQPVAFWCNPISGHNTLYWYLQNLGQGPELLIRYENEEAVDDSQLPKDRFSAERLKGVDSTLKIQPAELGDSAVYLCASSLGTGSDTEAFFGQGTRLTVV.

This CDR3 reads CASRSSGLAVNTQYF. CDR3 bases: TGTGCCAGTAGATCCTCGGGACTAGCAGTGAATACGCAGTATTTT. The V and J genes are TRBV19 and TRBJ2-3; TRBD2 aligns across 9 bases. CDR1 and CDR2 (germline): LNHDA, SQIVND (reference sequence). There are 15 residues in the CDR3. The junction had 11 bases not matched to a gene; V was cut back by 6 bases and J by 7 bases.